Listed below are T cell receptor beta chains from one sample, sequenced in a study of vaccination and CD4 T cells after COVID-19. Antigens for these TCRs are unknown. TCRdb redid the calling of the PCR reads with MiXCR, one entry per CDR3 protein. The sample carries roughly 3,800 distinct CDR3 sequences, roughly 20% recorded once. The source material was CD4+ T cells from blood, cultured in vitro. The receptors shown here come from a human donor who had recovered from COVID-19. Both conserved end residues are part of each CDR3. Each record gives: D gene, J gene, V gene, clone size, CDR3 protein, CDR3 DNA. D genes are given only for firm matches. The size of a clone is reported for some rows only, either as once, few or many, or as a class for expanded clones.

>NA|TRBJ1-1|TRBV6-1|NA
CASTQAGEYSQAFF
TGTGCCAGCACCCAGGCCGGGGAGTATTCTCAAGCTTTCTTT
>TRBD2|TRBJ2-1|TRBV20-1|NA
CSAPSGASGGPGEQFF
TGCAGTGCTCCCAGTGGGGCTAGCGGGGGGCCGGGAGAGCAGTTCTTC
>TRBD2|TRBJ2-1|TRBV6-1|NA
CASSEVLAGARDEQFF
TGTGCCAGCAGTGAAGTTTTAGCGGGGGCCAGGGATGAGCAGTTCTTC
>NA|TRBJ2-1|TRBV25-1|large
CASDRYNEQFF
TGTGCCAGCGACAGGTACAATGAGCAGTTCTTC
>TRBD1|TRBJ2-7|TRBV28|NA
CGAHRGKGEQYF
TGTGGCGCGCACAGGGGAAAGGGCGAGCAGTACTTC
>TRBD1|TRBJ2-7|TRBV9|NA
CASSQGQVGYEQYF
TGTGCCAGCAGCCAAGGACAGGTTGGCTACGAGCAGTACTTC
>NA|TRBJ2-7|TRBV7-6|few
CASSGGKTSYEQYF
TGTGCCAGCAGCGGCGGGAAAACATCCTACGAGCAGTACTTC
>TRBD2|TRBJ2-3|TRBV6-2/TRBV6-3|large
CASSPIRLAGTDTQYF
TGTGCCAGCAGTCCAATCCGACTAGCGGGGACAGATACGCAGTATTTT
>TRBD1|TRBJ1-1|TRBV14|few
CASSPRTGWDTEAFF
TGTGCCAGCAGCCCGAGGACAGGGTGGGACACTGAAGCTTTCTTT
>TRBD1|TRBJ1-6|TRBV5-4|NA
CTSSLGDRHSPLHF
TGTACCAGCAGCTTGGGGGACAGGCATTCACCCCTCCACTTT
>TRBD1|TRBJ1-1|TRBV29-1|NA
CSVAPGTAFTEAFF
TGCAGCGTGGCCCCCGGGACAGCGTTCACTGAAGCTTTCTTT
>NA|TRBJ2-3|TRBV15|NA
CATSRDLVGESTDTQYF
TGTGCCACCAGCAGAGATCTGGTGGGGGAGAGCACAGATACGCAGTATTTT
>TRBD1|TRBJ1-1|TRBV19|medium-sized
CASHWAGGRDTEAFF
TGTGCCAGCCACTGGGCAGGGGGTAGGGACACTGAAGCTTTCTTT
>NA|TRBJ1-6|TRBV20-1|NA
CSARAGWNSPLHF
TGCAGTGCTAGGGCAGGGTGGAATTCACCCCTCCACTTT
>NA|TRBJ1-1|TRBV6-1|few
CASDRNTEAFF
TGTGCCTCGGACAGGAACACTGAAGCTTTCTTT
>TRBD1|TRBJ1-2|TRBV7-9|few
CASSLGGQGSGYTF
TGTGCCAGCAGCTTAGGGGGACAGGGGAGCGGCTACACCTTC
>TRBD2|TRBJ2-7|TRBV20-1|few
CSAVDSGGASYEQYF
TGCAGTGCGGTGGATAGCGGGGGGGCCTCCTACGAGCAGTACTTC
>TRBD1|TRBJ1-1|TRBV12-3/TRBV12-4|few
CASSQDRWAEAFF
TGTGCCAGCAGTCAGGACAGGTGGGCTGAAGCTTTCTTT
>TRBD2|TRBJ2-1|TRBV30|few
CAWRVTPTGGGRNEQFF
TGTGCCTGGAGGGTAACCCCGACTGGCGGGGGGAGGAATGAGCAGTTCTTC
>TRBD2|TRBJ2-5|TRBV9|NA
CASSAHLAGAQETQYF
TGTGCCAGCAGCGCGCATCTAGCGGGGGCCCAAGAGACCCAGTACTTC
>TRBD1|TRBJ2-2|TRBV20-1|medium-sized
CSARGAGQGRANTGELFF
TGCAGTGCTAGAGGTGCGGGACAGGGCCGCGCGAACACCGGGGAGCTGTTTTTT
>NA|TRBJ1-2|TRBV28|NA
CASSFSGVDYGYTF
TGTGCCAGCAGTTTTTCTGGCGTCGACTATGGCTACACCTTC
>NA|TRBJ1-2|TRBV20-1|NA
CSARDRTDSNYGYTF
TGCAGTGCTAGAGATCGAACGGACTCTAACTATGGCTACACCTTC
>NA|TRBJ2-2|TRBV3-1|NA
CASSQAAGQGSGELFF
TGTGCCAGCAGCCAGGCAGCGGGGCAGGGGTCCGGGGAGCTGTTTTTT
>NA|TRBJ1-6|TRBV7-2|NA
CASSSGPANNSPLHF
TGTGCCAGCAGCTCGGGACCGGCAAACAATTCACCCCTCCACTTT
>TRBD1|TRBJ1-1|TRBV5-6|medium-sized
CASSLATGGERTGEAFF
TGTGCCAGCAGCTTGGCCACAGGGGGCGAACGAACCGGTGAAGCTTTCTTT
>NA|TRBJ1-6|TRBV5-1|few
CASSSTPGASYNSPLHF
TGCGCCAGCAGCTCGACCCCAGGAGCCTCCTATAATTCACCCCTCCACTTT
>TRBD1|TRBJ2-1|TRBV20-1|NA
CSAREEDRIRQGAGEQFF
TGCAGTGCTAGAGAGGAGGACCGGATACGACAGGGGGCTGGTGAGCAGTTCTTC
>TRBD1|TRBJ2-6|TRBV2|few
CASQGAPGANVLTF
TGTGCCAGTCAGGGGGCGCCTGGGGCCAACGTCCTGACTTTC
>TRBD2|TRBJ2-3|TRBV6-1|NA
CASSEFSSGGRDTQYF
TGTGCCAGCAGTGAATTTTCTAGCGGGGGGAGAGATACGCAGTATTTT
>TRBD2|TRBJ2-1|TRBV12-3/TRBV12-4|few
CASSREAGGANEQFF
TGTGCCAGCAGCCGGGAGGCGGGGGGGGCCAATGAGCAGTTCTTC
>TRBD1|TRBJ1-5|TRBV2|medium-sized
CASSEAADRGYNQPQHF
TGTGCCAGCAGTGAAGCGGCCGACAGGGGTTACAATCAGCCCCAGCATTTT
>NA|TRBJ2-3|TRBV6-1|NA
CASSEVRAIGSDTQYF
TGTGCCAGCAGTGAAGTCCGGGCAATTGGATCAGATACGCAGTATTTT
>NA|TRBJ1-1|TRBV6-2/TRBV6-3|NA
CASSLILWQITEAFF
TGTGCCAGCAGTTTGATACTGTGGCAGATCACTGAAGCTTTCTTT
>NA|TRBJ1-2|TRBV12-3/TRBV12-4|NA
CASSLTPGGYTF
TGTGCCAGCAGTCTCACCCCGGGTGGCTACACCTTC
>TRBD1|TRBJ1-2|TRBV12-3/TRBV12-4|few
CASRGGGYRYGYTF
TGTGCCAGCAGGGGAGGGGGCTACCGCTATGGCTACACCTTC
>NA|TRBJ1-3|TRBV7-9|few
CASRAPGYSGNTIYF
TGTGCCAGCAGGGCCCCAGGTTACTCTGGAAACACCATATATTTT
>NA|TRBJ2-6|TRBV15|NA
CATSTAQGNGANVQTF
TGTGCCACCAGCACAGCCCAGGGAAACGGGGCCAACGTCCAGACTTTC
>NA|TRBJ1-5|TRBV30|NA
CAWSVRPVGGYYQPQHF
TGTGCCTGGAGTGTACGTCCAGTGGGGGGTTATTATCAGCCCCAGCATTTT
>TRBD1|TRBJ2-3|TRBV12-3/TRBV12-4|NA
CASSEGQSTDTQYF
TGTGCCAGCAGTGAGGGACAGTCCACAGATACGCAGTATTTT
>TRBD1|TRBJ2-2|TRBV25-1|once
CASSGFPGQGSGTGELFF
TGTGCCAGCAGTGGCTTCCCCGGACAGGGGTCGGGCACCGGGGAGCTGTTTTTT
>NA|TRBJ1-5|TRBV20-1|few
CSARDPTGQPQHF
TGCAGTGCTAGAGATCCCACCGGTCAGCCCCAGCATTTT
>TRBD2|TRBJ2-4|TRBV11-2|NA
CASSTTGLAENIQYF
TGTGCCAGCAGCACAACCGGACTAGCGGAAAACATTCAGTACTTC
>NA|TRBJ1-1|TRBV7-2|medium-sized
CASSLARKSTMEAREAFF
TGTGCCAGCAGCCTCGCCCGCAAATCCACTATGGAAGCCCGTGAAGCTTTCTTT
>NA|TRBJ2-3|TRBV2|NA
CASSEFSDTQYF
TGTGCCAGCAGCGAATTTTCAGATACGCAGTATTTT
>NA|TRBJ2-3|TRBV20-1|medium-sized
CSAPPGTDTQYF
TGCAGTGCCCCCCCCGGCACAGATACGCAGTATTTT
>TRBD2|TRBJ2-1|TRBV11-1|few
CASSLVGLAGGPFDNEQFF
TGTGCCAGCAGCTTAGTCGGACTAGCGGGGGGGCCCTTCGACAATGAGCAGTTCTTC
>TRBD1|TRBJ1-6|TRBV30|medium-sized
CAWSRDRVNSPLHF
TGTGCCTGGAGCAGGGACAGGGTAAATTCACCCCTCCACTTT
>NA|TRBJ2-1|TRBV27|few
CASRLGGSSYNEQFF
TGTGCCAGCAGGTTGGGCGGCAGCTCCTACAATGAGCAGTTCTTC
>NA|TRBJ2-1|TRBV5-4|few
CASSLGVYNEQFF
TGTGCCAGCAGCTTGGGCGTGTACAATGAGCAGTTCTTC
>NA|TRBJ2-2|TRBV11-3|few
CASSWGDTGELFF
TGTGCCAGCAGCTGGGGGGACACCGGGGAGCTGTTTTTT
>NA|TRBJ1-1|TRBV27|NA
CASSAGRVTEAFF
TGTGCCAGCAGTGCCGGGCGGGTCACTGAAGCTTTCTTT